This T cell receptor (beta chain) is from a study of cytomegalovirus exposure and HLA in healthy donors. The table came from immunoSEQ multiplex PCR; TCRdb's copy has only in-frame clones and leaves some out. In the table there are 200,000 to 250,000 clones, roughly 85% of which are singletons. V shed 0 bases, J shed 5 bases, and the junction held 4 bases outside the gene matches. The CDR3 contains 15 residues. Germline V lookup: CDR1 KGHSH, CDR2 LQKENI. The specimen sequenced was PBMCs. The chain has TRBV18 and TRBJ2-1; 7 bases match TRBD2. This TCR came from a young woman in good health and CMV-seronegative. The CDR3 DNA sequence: TGTGCCAGCTCACCACCCGGGGGGATGAACAATGAGCAGTTCTTC. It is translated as CASSPPGGMNNEQFF.